The clone carrying this T cell receptor beta chain was picked up many times. Antigen: not known. The sample belongs to a study of cytotoxic CD8 clonotypes in ibrutinib-treated CLL. General study points: Rare overall, public clonotypes shrank or held steady under therapy.

Sequenced by immunoSEQ multiplex PCR; TCRdb stores in-frame clones only, minus some. The sample lists 100,000 or so clones, 58% occurring once. The CDR3 has 13 amino acids. Losses at the gene ends were 3 bases for V and 8 bases for J; bases not matched to a gene: 4. Germline CDR1 GTSNPN, CDR2 SVGIG (reference sequence). The chain is built from TRBV30 and TRBJ1-6; 7 bases are shared with TRBD1. Here the sequenced sample was PBMCs, taken after 24 months of ibrutinib treatment. The sequence came from a human donor with chronic lymphocytic leukemia. The CDR3 coding sequence is TGTGCCTGGAGGGGGCAGGGGGATTCACCCCTCCACTTT. This sequence encodes CAWRGQGDSPLHF.